This TCR beta chain is drawn from a study of beta chain features in type 1 diabetes. Whole-study results and caveats: Among all four CD4+ subsets, Type 1 diabetes patients had TCRB CDR3s that were moderately but significantly shorter.

The CDR3 is 13 amino acids. Germline assignment: CDR1 SGHRS and CDR2 YFSETQ. Trimming cost V 4 bases and J 6 bases; bases outside gene matches: 7. The entirety of the isolated RNA underwent reverse transcription, so expressed TCRB transcripts were sequenced. The protocol was immunoSEQ multiplex PCR, while the TCRdb copy is restricted to in-frame clones and leaves out a portion. Counted here are 630,000 or so clones, roughly 13% occurring once; the ten biggest clones make up approximately 0.043%. The sample holds a few counts of this clone. Its matching antigen is unknown. CD4+ naive, central memory, regulatory and stem cell-like memory cells were sorted via CD45RO/CCR7/CD25/CD127/CD95/CD27. All of the sorted populations showed purity greater than 95%.

Specimen: naive CD4+ T cells from blood. The V call is TRBV5-1, the J call TRBJ2-7; 7 nucleotides match TRBD2. The clonotype comes from a man aged 18-30 years with type 1 diabetes. CDR3 sequence: CASSLRERSEQYF. The DNA for the CDR3 is TGCGCCAGCAGCCTGCGGGAGAGGTCCGAGCAGTACTTC.